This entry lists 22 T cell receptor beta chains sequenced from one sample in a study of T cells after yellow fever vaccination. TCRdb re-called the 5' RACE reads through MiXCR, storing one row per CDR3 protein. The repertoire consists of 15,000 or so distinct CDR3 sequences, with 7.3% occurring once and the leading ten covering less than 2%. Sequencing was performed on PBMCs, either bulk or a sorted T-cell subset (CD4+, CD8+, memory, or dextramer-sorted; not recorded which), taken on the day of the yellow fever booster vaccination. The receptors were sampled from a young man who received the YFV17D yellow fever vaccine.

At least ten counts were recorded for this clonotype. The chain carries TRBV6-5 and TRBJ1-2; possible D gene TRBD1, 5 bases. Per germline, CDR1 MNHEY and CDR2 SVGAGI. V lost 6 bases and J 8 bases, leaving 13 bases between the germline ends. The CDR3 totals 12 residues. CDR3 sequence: CASSPPGLGYTF. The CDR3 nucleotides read TGTGCCAGCAGCCCACCGGGGCTCGGCTACACCTTC.

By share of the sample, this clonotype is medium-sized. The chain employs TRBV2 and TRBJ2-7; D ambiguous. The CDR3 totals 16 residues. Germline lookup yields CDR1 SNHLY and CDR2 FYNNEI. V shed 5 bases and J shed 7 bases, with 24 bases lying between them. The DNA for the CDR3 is TGTGCCAGCAGTAGATCCCGCCAGGCCGGGTGGTTGGAGCAGTACTTC. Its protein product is CASSRSRQAGWLEQYF.

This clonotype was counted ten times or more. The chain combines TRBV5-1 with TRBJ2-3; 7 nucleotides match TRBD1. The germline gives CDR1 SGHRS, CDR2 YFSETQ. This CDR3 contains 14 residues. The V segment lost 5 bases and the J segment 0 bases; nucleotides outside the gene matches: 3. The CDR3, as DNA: TGCGCCAGCAGTCTGACAGGGAGCACAGATACGCAGTATTTT. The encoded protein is CASSLTGSTDTQYF.

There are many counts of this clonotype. The CDR3 protein is CASSLGDMRKLFF. For the CDR3, the DNA is TGTGCCAGCAGCTTGGGAGACATGCGAAAACTGTTTTTT. The chain links TRBV5-5 to TRBJ1-4; D remains unclear. Deletions cut 0 bases from V and 10 bases from J, with 10 bases between. CDR3 length: 13 residues. Germline CDR1 is SGHKS and CDR2 is YYEKEE (reference sequence). The variable domain in full, with the rest retrieved from reference TRBV5-5 and TRBJ1-4, is DAGVTQSPTHLIKTRGQQVTLRCSPISGHKSVSWYQQVLGQGPQFIFQYYEKEERGRGNFPDRFSARQFPNYSSELNVNALLLGDSALYLCASSLGDMRKLFFGSGTQLSVL.

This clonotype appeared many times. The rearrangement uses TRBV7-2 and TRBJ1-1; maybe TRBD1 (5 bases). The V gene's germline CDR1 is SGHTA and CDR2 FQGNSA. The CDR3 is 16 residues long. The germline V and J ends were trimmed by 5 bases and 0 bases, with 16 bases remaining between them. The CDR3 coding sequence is TGTGCCAGCAGCCCCAAGCCGCAGGGTTTGAACACTGAAGCTTTCTTT. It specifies CASSPKPQGLNTEAFF.

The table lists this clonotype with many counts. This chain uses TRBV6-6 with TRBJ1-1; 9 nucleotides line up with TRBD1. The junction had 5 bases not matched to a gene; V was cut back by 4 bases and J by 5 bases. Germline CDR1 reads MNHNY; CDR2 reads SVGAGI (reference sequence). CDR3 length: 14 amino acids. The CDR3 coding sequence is TGTGCCAGCAGTTGGGCGACAGGGGGGACTGAAGCTTTCTTT. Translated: CASSWATGGTEAFF.

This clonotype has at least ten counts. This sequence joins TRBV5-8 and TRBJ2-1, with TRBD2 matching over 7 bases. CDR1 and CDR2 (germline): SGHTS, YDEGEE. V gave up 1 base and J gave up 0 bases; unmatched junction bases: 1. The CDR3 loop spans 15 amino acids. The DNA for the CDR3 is TGTGCCAGCAGCTTGAGCGGGGCCTCCTACAATGAGCAGTTCTTC. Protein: CASSLSGASYNEQFF.

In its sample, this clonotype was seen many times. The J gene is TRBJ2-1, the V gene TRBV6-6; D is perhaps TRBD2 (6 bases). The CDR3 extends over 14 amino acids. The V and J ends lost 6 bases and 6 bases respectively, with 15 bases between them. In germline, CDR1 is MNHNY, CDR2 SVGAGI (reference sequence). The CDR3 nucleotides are TGTGCCAGCAGATACCGGGACTTAGTCAATGAGCAGTTCTTC. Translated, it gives CASRYRDLVNEQFF.

The chain's CDR3 is CASSLDVVGQGSGEQFF. In DNA, the CDR3 is TGTGCCAGCAGCTTAGACGTTGTGGGACAGGGAAGTGGTGAGCAGTTCTTC. The chain recombines TRBV11-3 with TRBJ2-1; 9 bases are shared with TRBD1. Germline trimming cut 0 bases from V and 9 bases from J; bases unmatched to any gene: 12. Germline lookup yields CDR1 SGHNT and CDR2 YENEEA. CDR3 size: 17 residues. The entire variable domain, with the rest obtained from reference TRBV11-3 and TRBJ2-1, is as follows: EAGVVQSPRYKIIEKKQPVAFWCNPISGHNTLYWYLQNLGQGPELLIRYENEEAVDDSQLPKDRFSAERLKGVDSTLKIQPAELGDSAVYLCASSLDVVGQGSGEQFFGPGTRLTVL.

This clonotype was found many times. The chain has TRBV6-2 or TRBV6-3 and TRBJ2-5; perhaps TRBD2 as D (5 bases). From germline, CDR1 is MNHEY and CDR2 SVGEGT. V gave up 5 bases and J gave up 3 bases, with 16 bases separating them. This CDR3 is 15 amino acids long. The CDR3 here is CASSPPAVLKETQYF. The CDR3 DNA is TGTGCCAGCAGTCCGCCAGCGGTGTTAAAAGAGACCCAGTACTTC.

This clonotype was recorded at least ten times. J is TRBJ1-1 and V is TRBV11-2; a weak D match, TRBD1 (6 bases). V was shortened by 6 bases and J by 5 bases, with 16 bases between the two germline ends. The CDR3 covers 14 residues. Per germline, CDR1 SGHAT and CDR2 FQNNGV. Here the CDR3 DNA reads TGTGCCAGCAGTCAGGACAGCAGGACGACTGAAGCTTTCTTT. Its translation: CASSQDSRTTEAFF.

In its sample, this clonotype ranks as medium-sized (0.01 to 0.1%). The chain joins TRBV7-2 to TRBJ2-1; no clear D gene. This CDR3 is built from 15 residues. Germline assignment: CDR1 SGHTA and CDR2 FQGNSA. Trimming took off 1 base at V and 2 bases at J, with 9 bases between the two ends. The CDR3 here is CASSLDLSTYNEQFF. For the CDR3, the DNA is TGTGCCAGCAGCTTAGATCTTAGTACCTACAATGAGCAGTTCTTC.

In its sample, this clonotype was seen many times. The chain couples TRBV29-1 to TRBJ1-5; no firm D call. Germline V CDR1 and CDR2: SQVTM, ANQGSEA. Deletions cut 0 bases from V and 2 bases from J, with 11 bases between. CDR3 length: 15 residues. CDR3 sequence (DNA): TGCAGCGTTGAAGATTCTGGGGAGGGCAATCAGCCCCAGCATTTT. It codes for CSVEDSGEGNQPQHF.

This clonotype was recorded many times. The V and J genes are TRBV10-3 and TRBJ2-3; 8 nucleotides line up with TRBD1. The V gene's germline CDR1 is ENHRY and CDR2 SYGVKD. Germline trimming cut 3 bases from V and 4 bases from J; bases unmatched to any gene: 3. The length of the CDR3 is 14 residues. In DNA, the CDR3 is TGTGCCATCAGTGAACCAGGGGGCGCAGATACGCAGTATTTT. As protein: CAISEPGGADTQYF.

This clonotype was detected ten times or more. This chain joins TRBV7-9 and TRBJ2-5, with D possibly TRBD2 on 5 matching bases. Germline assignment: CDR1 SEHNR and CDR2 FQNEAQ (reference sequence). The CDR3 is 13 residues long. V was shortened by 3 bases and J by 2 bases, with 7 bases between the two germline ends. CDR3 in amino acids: CASSFRDQETQYF. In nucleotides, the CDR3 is TGTGCCAGCAGCTTCCGGGATCAAGAGACCCAGTACTTC.

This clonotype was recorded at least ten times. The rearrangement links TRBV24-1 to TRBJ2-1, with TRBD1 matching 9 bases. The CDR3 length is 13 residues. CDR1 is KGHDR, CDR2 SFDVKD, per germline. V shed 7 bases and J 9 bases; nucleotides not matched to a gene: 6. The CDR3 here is CATRGQGKSEQFF. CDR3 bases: TGTGCCACCAGGGGACAGGGTAAAAGTGAGCAGTTCTTC.

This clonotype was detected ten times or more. As DNA, the CDR3 is TGTGCCAGCAGCTTAGGGGAAGGCAATCAGCCCCAGCATTTT. Residues: CASSLGEGNQPQHF. The rearrangement links TRBV7-3 to TRBJ1-5; D gene uncertain. Germline-derived CDR1 and CDR2 are SGHTA and FQGTGA. V was cut by 2 bases and J by 2 bases, with 7 bases left in between. The CDR3 runs 14 residues.

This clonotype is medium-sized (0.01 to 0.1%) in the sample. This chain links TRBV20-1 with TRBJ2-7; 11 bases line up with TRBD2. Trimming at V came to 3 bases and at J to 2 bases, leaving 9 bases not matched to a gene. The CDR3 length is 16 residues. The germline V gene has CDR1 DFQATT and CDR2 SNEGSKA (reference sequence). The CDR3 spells CSASESNSGGAYEQYV. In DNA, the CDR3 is TGCAGTGCTAGCGAGTCTAATAGCGGGGGGGCCTACGAGCAGTACGTC.

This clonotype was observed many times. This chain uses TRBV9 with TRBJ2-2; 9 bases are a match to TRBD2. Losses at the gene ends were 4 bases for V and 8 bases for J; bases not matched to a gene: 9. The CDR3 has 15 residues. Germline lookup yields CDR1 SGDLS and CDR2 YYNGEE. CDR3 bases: TGTGCCAGCAGCCCTCGGCGGAGCGGGGGGGGGGAGCTGTTTTTT. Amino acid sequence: CASSPRRSGGGELFF.

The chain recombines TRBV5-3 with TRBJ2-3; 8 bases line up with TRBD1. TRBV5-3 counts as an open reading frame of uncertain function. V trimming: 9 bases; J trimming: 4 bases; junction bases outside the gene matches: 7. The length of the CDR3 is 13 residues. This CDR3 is CAIGQGPADTQYF. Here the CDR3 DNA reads TGTGCCATTGGACAGGGTCCCGCAGATACGCAGTATTTT.

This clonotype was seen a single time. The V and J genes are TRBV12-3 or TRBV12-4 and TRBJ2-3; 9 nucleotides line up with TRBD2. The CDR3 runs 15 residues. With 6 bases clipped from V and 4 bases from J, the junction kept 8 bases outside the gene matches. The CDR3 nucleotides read TGTGCCAGCAGGGTGACTAGCGGAATGGCAGATACGCAGTATTTT. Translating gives CASRVTSGMADTQYF.

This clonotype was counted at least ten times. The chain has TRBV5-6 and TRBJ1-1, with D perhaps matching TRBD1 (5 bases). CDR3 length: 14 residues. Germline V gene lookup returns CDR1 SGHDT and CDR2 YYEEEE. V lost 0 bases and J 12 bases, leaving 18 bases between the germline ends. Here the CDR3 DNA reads TGTGCCAGCAGCTTGGGGCCTCGTGGAGGGACCCCTTTCTTT. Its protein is CASSLGPRGGTPFF.